The count of the clone carrying this TCR beta chain is one. No antigen is known for it. Repertoires were generated with immunoSEQ multiplex PCR, while TCRdb's copy carries only in-frame clones and drops some. The sample has about 97,000 clones, approximately 80% seen once; the top ten hold about 12%. The sample is drawn from a study of PD-1 blockade in classical Hodgkin lymphoma. Study-level results: Later analyses included only patients treated at least 1 year post-ASCT. There remain no defined causes for the repertoire differences, which possibly reflect disease activity or prior therapy. The study found that TCR diversity rose significantly by C4D1 in CD4+ but not CD8+ cells.

The CDR3 contains 13 residues. The V end lost 6 bases, the J end lost 7 bases, and 16 bases lay between the germline ends. Per the germline V gene, CDR1 is SNHLY and CDR2 is FYNNEI. Each of the patients experienced relapse following autologous stem cell transplantation, and their brentuximab vedotin exposure differed. The chain carries TRBV2 and TRBJ2-7; TRBD1 might be the D (6 bases). This sequence was found in a human donor with classical Hodgkin lymphoma. The sample here was peripheral blood mononuclear cells (PBMCs), taken at baseline. The chain's CDR3 is CASRPQGSGEQYF. The CDR3 region has the DNA TGTGCCAGCAGACCCCAGGGGTCGGGTGAGCAGTACTTC.